This entry features one TCR beta chain sequence. These data belong to a study of blood T cell repertoires in COVID-19. Study in general: Samples taken during acute and convalescent COVID-19 were collected in the United States, Italy and Spain.

Original processing methods: Reference gene primer amplification in the assay estimated nucleated cell counts. Sequenced by immunoSEQ multiplex PCR; TCRdb stores in-frame clones only, minus some. The V and J calls and clone size come from that table; D and trimming were worked out from the DNA. The table has approximately 250,000 clones, approximately 86% seen once. The source material was peripheral blood. This clonotype was sampled from a man in his thirties or forties with active or convalescent COVID-19.

The CDR3 coding sequence is TGTGCCAGCAGTGAAGGGGCGGCGGGAGAAGCTTTCTTT. Translating it yields CASSEGAAGEAFF. J is TRBJ1-1 and V is TRBV6-1; D is unclear. This CDR3 spans 13 amino acids. Trimming removed 1 base at V and 8 bases at J, with 11 bases between. The germline gives CDR1 MNHNS, CDR2 SASEGT.